The 28 T cell receptor beta chains below were found in one sample sequenced in a study of CD8+ T cells in alopecia areata. After isolation, RNA underwent reverse transcription to generate cDNA as the sequencing template. Assay: immunoSEQ multiplex PCR; the TCRdb copy retains only in-frame clones and omits some. The sample shows some 170,000 clones, about 63% of them seen only once. The material was CD4+ T cells sorted from blood, obtained at week 0. These receptors originate from a human donor with alopecia areata.

This clone was seen a handful of times. The chain employs TRBV29-1 and TRBJ2-7, with a tentative D call TRBD1 (5 bases). V gave up 4 bases and J gave up 2 bases, with 12 bases separating them. Germline V CDR1 and CDR2: SQVTM, ANQGSEA. The CDR3 runs 13 residues. The CDR3 loop reads CSVGRATPYEQYF. DNA for the CDR3: TGCAGCGTTGGCAGGGCAACCCCCTACGAGCAGTACTTC.

This clone came up once. This rearrangement joins TRBV7-2 to TRBJ1-4, with D possibly being TRBD1 (5 bases). Germline V lookup: CDR1 SGHTA, CDR2 FQGNSA. Trimming shortened V by 1 base and J by 10 bases, and 19 bases separated the two germline ends. CDR3 size: 16 residues. The DNA of the CDR3 is TGTGCCAGCAGCTTAGGCCGCGGCAGGGACGGTGGAAAACTGTTTTTT. Translated, it gives CASSLGRGRDGGKLFF.

The gene calls are TRBV29-1 and TRBJ1-6; D call uncertain. V lost 4 bases and J lost 4, with 11 bases in between. Germline V CDR1 and CDR2: SQVTM, ANQGSEA. This CDR3 spans 14 amino acids. The CDR3 nucleotides are TGCAGCGTTGGAGAGGGAGGTTATAATTCACCCCTCCACTTT. It encodes CSVGEGGYNSPLHF.

This clone was detected only a few times. The chain is built from TRBV6-5 and TRBJ1-2; no definite D call. CDR1 is MNHEY, CDR2 SVGAGI, per germline. V was trimmed by 0 bases and J by 8 bases, leaving 13 bases between them. The CDR3 has 14 amino acids. CDR3 sequence reads: CASSYSPRTRGYTF. The CDR3 bases are TGTGCCAGCAGTTACTCGCCCCGAACCAGGGGCTACACCTTC.

The V gene is TRBV6-6, the J gene TRBJ2-7; D is unclear. The germline V and J ends were trimmed by 6 bases and 0 bases, with 6 bases remaining between them. The CDR3 has 12 amino acids. The germline V gene encodes CDR1 MNHNY and CDR2 SVGAGI (reference sequence). CDR3 sequence reads: CASRGLSYEQYF. The DNA for the CDR3 is TGTGCCAGCAGGGGTCTCTCCTACGAGCAGTACTTC.

There are a few counts of this clone. The chain has TRBV4-2 and TRBJ2-2, with D perhaps matching TRBD2 (5 bases). Germline V gene sequence: CDR1 LGHNA, CDR2 YNFKEQ. The CDR3 runs 15 residues. V lost 4 bases and J 1 base, leaving 10 bases between the germline ends. The CDR3: CASSPSAGNTGELFF. CDR3 coding DNA: TGTGCCAGCAGCCCCAGTGCGGGGAACACCGGGGAGCTGTTTTTT.

The V call is TRBV19, the J call TRBJ2-7; weak D call: TRBD1 (5 bases). V was cut by 8 bases and J by 3 bases, with 14 bases left in between. The germline V gene has CDR1 LNHDA and CDR2 SQIVND (reference sequence). The CDR3 has 13 residues. The CDR3 DNA reads as TGTGCCAGTGCTAACGGCAGGGACTACGAGCAGTACTTC. Residues: CASANGRDYEQYF.

The DNA for the CDR3 is TGTGCCAGCACCTCCGGAGTGGCGGGATCCGGGGAGCTGTTTTTT. Translation: CASTSGVAGSGELFF. This chain links TRBV11-3 with TRBJ2-2; D might be TRBD2 (6 bases). V gave up 7 bases and J gave up 6 bases, with 18 bases separating them. The CDR3 totals 15 residues. Germline V gene data show CDR1 as SGHNT and CDR2 as YENEEA.

The rearrangement uses TRBV6-5 and TRBJ1-1; D may be TRBD1 (6 bases). CDR1 MNHEY and CDR2 SVGAGI come from the germline V gene. Trimming pared 11 bases from V and 4 bases from J, leaving 17 bases between. CDR3 length: 13 amino acids. The CDR3 nucleotides are TGTGCCGCACGGAGGGGGGTGGTCACTGAAGCTTTCTTT. It specifies CAARRGVVTEAFF.

The chain links TRBV30 to TRBJ1-6; D may be TRBD1 (5 bases). CDR3 length equals 13 residues. Deletions cut 1 base from V and 9 bases from J, with 10 bases between. Germline loops: CDR1 GTSNPN, CDR2 SVGIG (reference sequence). The CDR3 is CAWSGTIGSPLHF. Written as DNA, the CDR3 is TGTGCCTGGAGTGGGACAATCGGTTCACCCCTCCACTTT.

The genes are TRBV29-1 and TRBJ1-2; D gene unclear. V was clipped by 5 bases and J by 7 bases, with 11 bases between them. CDR1 and CDR2 from the germline V gene are SQVTM and ANQGSEA. The CDR3 has 11 amino acids. As DNA, the CDR3 is TGCAGCGTTTCGTGGAGCAGTGGCTACACCTTC. Translation: CSVSWSSGYTF.

This chain links TRBV7-8 with TRBJ1-2; 9 nucleotides line up with TRBD1. With 4 bases clipped from V and 1 base from J, the junction kept 7 bases outside the gene matches. Looked up from germline, CDR1 is SGHVS and CDR2 is FQNEAQ. This CDR3 comprises 16 residues. CDR3 residues: CASSSLQGAVNYGYTF. In nucleotides, the CDR3 is TGTGCCAGCAGCTCCCTACAGGGGGCCGTTAACTATGGCTACACCTTC.

This clone was counted a few times. The chain couples TRBV12-5 to TRBJ2-2, with D hard to call. V lost 1 base to trimming and J lost 0 bases, with 6 bases between them. From germline, CDR1 is LGHNT and CDR2 FRNRAP. The CDR3 covers 15 residues. DNA for the CDR3: TGTGCTAGTGGTTTGGGCACTTCGAACACCGGGGAGCTGTTTTTT. This translates into CASGLGTSNTGELFF.

This clone showed up just once. The chain links TRBV10-3 to TRBJ2-1; maybe TRBD1 (5 bases). Trimming stripped 10 bases from V and 7 bases from J, with 11 bases between. The CDR3 is 11 amino acids. CDR1 and CDR2 (germline): ENHRY, SYGVKD. CDR3 nucleotides: TGTGCCACCAGGGCAGAAAATGAGCAGTTCTTC. It encodes CATRAENEQFF.

The rearrangement links TRBV6-5 to TRBJ2-2, with D perhaps assigned TRBD1 or TRBD2 (5 bases each). V gave up 3 bases and J gave up 7 bases, with 12 bases separating them. The CDR3 is 14 residues long. CDR1 is MNHEY and CDR2 is SVGAGI in the germline V gene. The CDR3 sequence is CASSYGTLRGELFF. For the CDR3, the DNA is TGTGCCAGCAGTTATGGGACCCTCCGCGGGGAGCTGTTTTTT.

The sample holds a few counts of this clone. V is TRBV18 and J is TRBJ1-3; D remains ambiguous. The CDR3 length is 14 residues. With 1 base removed from V and 3 bases from J, the gap between germline ends came to 7 bases. Per germline, CDR1 KGHSH and CDR2 LQKENI. The CDR3: CASSPQRDGNTIYF. DNA for the CDR3: TGTGCCAGCTCACCACAAAGGGATGGAAACACCATATATTTT.

The gene calls are TRBV27 and TRBJ1-2, with a weak D call TRBD1 (6 bases). From germline, CDR1 is MNHEY and CDR2 SMNVEV (reference sequence). The CDR3 loop spans 13 amino acids. The ends were cut back, 2 bases at V and 6 bases at J, with 10 bases in the middle. The CDR3: CASSLDRHNGYTF. CDR3 DNA sequence: TGTGCCAGCAGTTTAGACAGGCATAATGGCTACACCTTC.

The gene calls are TRBV5-5 and TRBJ1-1; tentative D call: TRBD1 (6 bases). CDR3 size: 14 residues. CDR1 SGHKS and CDR2 YYEKEE come from the germline V gene (reference sequence). The V end was cut by 4 bases, the J end by 1 base, with 11 bases between. This chain's CDR3 is CASSILTGNTEAFF. The CDR3, as DNA: TGTGCCAGCAGCATACTGACAGGGAACACTGAAGCTTTCTTT. The variable domain in full, completed from reference TRBV5-5 and TRBJ1-1, reads DAGVTQSPTHLIKTRGQQVTLRCSPISGHKSVSWYQQVLGQGPQFIFQYYEKEERGRGNFPDRFSARQFPNYSSELNVNALLLGDSALYLCASSILTGNTEAFFGQGTRLTVV.

This clone turned up a few times. The rearrangement uses TRBV11-2 and TRBJ2-7; possibly TRBD1 for D (6 bases). The CDR3 has 17 amino acids. Trimming cost V 1 base and J 0 bases, with 16 bases left between them. Germline V lookup: CDR1 SGHAT, CDR2 FQNNGV. In DNA, the CDR3 is TGTGCCAGCAGCTTAGCCCAGGGAACAGGGTACTCCTACGAGCAGTACTTC. Residues: CASSLAQGTGYSYEQYF. Supplemented by reference TRBV11-2 and TRBJ2-7, the full variable domain reads EAGVAQSPRYKIIEKRQSVAFWCNPISGHATLYWYQQILGQGPKLLIQFQNNGVVDDSQLPKDRFSAERLKGVDSTLKIQPAKLEDSAVYLCASSLAQGTGYSYEQYFGPGTRLTVT.

J is TRBJ2-3 and V is TRBV2; D might be TRBD2 (6 bases). CDR3 length equals 15 residues. From germline, CDR1 is SNHLY and CDR2 FYNNEI. Trimming took 3 bases from V and 2 from J, leaving 12 bases between them. The CDR3 DNA sequence: TGTGCCAGCAGTGACATCGGGGGACTCACAGATACGCAGTATTTT. It yields the protein CASSDIGGLTDTQYF.

V is TRBV10-3 and J is TRBJ2-7; TRBD1 aligns across 9 bases. CDR1 is ENHRY and CDR2 is SYGVKD in the germline V gene. The CDR3 runs to 12 residues. The V segment lost 11 bases and the J segment 3 bases; nucleotides outside the gene matches: 5. The CDR3 loop is CAAKGQGYEQYF. The CDR3, as DNA: TGTGCCGCTAAGGGACAGGGCTACGAGCAGTACTTC.

This clone was counted a single time. The gene calls are TRBV4-2 and TRBJ2-7; D unresolved. V was cut by 0 bases and J by 7 bases, with 13 bases left in between. The CDR3 runs 14 residues. The germline V gene has CDR1 LGHNA and CDR2 YNFKEQ. The CDR3 sequence: CASSQDRAALEQYF. The CDR3 nucleotides are TGTGCCAGCAGCCAAGATCGGGCGGCCTTGGAGCAGTACTTC.

Written as DNA, the CDR3 is TGTGCCAGCTCACCAGGCCAGAATCAGCCCCAGCATTTT. The encoded protein is CASSPGQNQPQHF. The chain uses TRBV18 and TRBJ1-5; D remains unclear. Germline V lookup: CDR1 KGHSH, CDR2 LQKENI. The CDR3 has 13 residues. Trimming took off 2 bases at V and 4 bases at J, with 6 bases between the two ends.

This chain's CDR3 is CAWSLTSGRVDTQYF. DNA for the CDR3: TGTGCCTGGAGTCTGACTAGCGGAAGGGTAGATACGCAGTATTTT. J is TRBJ2-3 and V is TRBV30; 9 nucleotides line up with TRBD2. The germline CDR1 and CDR2 sequences are GTSNPN and SVGIG (reference sequence). The CDR3 has 15 amino acids. J was trimmed by 5 bases and V by 2 bases; bases with no gene match: 8.

This clone has a single count. V gene TRBV7-9 combines with J gene TRBJ2-3, with D hard to call. The germline V gene has CDR1 SEHNR and CDR2 FQNEAQ (reference sequence). V gave up 8 bases and J gave up 0 bases, with 9 bases separating them. The CDR3 totals 13 residues. The CDR3 DNA sequence: TGTGCCAGCTGTAGTCAGAGCACAGATACGCAGTATTTT. Its protein product is CASCSQSTDTQYF.

V is TRBV10-3 and J is TRBJ1-1; 8 bases map to TRBD1. The CDR3 extends over 13 amino acids. Germline V gene sequence: CDR1 ENHRY, CDR2 SYGVKD. The ends lost 10 bases at V and 1 base at J; junction bases unmatched: 5. The CDR3 sequence is CASRGQANTEAFF. In DNA form, the CDR3 reads TGTGCCAGCCGGGGACAGGCGAACACTGAAGCTTTCTTT.

By share of the sample, this clone is medium-sized. The V gene is TRBV11-2, the J gene TRBJ2-1; the match to TRBD2 covers 8 bases. The J segment lost 5 bases and the V segment lost 5 bases, leaving 11 bases of the junction unmatched. The CDR3 spans 16 residues. CDR1 is SGHAT and CDR2 is FQNNGV in the germline V gene. The CDR3 protein is CASSPIGGGIDNEQFF. The DNA for the CDR3 is TGTGCCAGCAGCCCAATAGGCGGGGGGATTGACAATGAGCAGTTCTTC. Variable domain in full (rest from reference TRBV11-2 and TRBJ2-1): EAGVAQSPRYKIIEKRQSVAFWCNPISGHATLYWYQQILGQGPKLLIQFQNNGVVDDSQLPKDRFSAERLKGVDSTLKIQPAKLEDSAVYLCASSPIGGGIDNEQFFGPGTRLTVL.

The V gene is TRBV6-5, the J gene TRBJ1-5; D is unclear. The length of the CDR3 is 13 residues. Germline CDR1 MNHEY, CDR2 SVGAGI. V lost 4 bases and J lost 3, with 7 bases in between. As DNA, the CDR3 is TGTGCCAGCAGTTTTAACTTCAATCAGCCCCAGCATTTT. Amino acids: CASSFNFNQPQHF.